The TCR beta chain under discussion was sequenced for a study of shared clonotypes between healthy human individuals. Comments on this clone: Its antigen is unidentified.

Study processing details: As immunoSEQ supplied junction-only sequences (without quality scores), filtering differed. TCRdb's table, derived via immunoSEQ multiplex PCR, lists solely in-frame clones and lacks some. That table furnishes V, J and clone size, whereas the DNA furnished D and trimming. The sample has roughly 2.5 million clones; 90% to 95% are singletons. Splitting the CD4+ cells yielded a CD45RA+ naive subset and a CD45RA-negative memory subset. J was trimmed by 6 bases and V by 11 bases; bases with no gene match: 5. Germline V gene data show CDR1 as MNHEY and CDR2 as SMNVEV (reference sequence). This CDR3 spans 13 amino acids. Study conclusions and caveats: Roughly 5% of naive CD4 clonotypes were common to several donors. Sequencing depth was a factor that was expected to affect clonotype sharing among donors.

Sequenced input: naive CD4+ T cells sorted from blood. The subset was: CD45RA+ positively selected. The TCR comes from a young man in good health. J is TRBJ2-3 and V is TRBV27; 13 positions agree with TRBD2. The CDR3 here is CAVRTSGSDTQYF. For the CDR3, the DNA is TGTGCCGTCCGGACTAGCGGGAGTGATACGCAGTATTTT.